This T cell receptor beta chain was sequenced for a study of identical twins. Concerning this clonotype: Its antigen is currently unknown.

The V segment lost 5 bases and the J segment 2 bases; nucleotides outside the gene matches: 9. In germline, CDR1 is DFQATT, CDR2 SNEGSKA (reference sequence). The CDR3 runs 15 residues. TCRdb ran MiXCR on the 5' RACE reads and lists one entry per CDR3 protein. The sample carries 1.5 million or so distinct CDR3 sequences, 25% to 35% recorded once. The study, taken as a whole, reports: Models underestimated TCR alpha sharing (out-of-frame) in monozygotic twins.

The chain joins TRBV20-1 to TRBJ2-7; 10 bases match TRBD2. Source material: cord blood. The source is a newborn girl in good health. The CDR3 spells CSARSSGSSPYEQYF. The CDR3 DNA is TGCAGTGCTCGCTCTAGCGGGAGTTCCCCCTACGAGCAGTACTTC.